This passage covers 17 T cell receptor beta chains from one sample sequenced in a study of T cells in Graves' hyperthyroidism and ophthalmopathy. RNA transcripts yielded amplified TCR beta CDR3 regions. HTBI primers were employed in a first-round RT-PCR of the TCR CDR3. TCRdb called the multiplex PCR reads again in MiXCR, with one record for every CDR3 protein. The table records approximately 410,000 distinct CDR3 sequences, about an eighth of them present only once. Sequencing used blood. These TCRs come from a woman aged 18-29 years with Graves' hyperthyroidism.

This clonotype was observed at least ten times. CDR3 amino acids: CASSSRQGPREQPQHF. The CDR3 DNA follows: TGTGCCAGCAGCTCCCGACAGGGGCCAAGGGAGCAGCCCCAGCATTTT. The chain carries TRBV7-2 and TRBJ1-5, with 8 bases aligning to TRBD1. Germline V CDR1 and CDR2: SGHTA, FQGNSA. With V trimmed by 4 bases and J by 7 bases, 12 bases remained unmatched. The CDR3 has 16 amino acids.

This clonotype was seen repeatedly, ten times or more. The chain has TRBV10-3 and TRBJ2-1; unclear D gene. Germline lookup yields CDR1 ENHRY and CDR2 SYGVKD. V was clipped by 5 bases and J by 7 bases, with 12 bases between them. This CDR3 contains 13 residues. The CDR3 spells CAISLIRSNEQFF. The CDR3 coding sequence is TGTGCCATCAGTTTAATTAGGAGTAATGAGCAGTTCTTC.

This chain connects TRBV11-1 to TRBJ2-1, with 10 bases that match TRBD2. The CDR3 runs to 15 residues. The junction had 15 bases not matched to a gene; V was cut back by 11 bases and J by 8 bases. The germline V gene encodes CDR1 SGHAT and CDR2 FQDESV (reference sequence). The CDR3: CAVTRTSGSSDEQFF. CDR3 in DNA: TGTGCCGTAACCCGGACTAGCGGCTCCTCGGATGAGCAGTTCTTC.

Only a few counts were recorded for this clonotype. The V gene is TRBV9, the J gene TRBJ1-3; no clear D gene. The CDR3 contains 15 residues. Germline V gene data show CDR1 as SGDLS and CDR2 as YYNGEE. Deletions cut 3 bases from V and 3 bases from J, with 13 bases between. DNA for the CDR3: TGTGCCAGCAGCGCCGACGGGTCCGGTGGAAACACCATATATTTT. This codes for CASSADGSGGNTIYF.

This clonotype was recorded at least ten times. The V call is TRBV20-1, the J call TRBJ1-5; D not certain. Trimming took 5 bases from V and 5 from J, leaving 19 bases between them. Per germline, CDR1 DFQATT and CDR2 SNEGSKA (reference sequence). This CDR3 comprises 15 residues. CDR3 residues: CSALSSVPLDQPQHF. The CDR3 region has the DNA TGCAGTGCTTTATCCTCAGTTCCGCTCGATCAGCCCCAGCATTTT.

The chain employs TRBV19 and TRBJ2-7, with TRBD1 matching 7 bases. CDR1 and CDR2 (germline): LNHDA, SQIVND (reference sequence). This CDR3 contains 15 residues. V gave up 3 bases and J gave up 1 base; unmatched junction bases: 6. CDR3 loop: CASSISRTGSYEQYF. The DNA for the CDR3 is TGTGCCAGTAGTATCTCCCGGACAGGTTCCTACGAGCAGTACTTC.

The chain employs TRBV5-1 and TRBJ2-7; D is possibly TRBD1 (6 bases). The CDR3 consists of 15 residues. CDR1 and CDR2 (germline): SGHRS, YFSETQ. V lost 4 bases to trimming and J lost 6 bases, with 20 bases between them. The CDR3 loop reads CASSLGVGQTCEQYF. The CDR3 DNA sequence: TGCGCCAGCAGCCTTGGGGTCGGACAGACCTGCGAGCAGTACTTC.

This CDR3 is CASNLGGQGYQPQHF. Here the CDR3 DNA reads TGTGCCAGCAATCTTGGCGGACAGGGTTATCAGCCCCAGCATTTT. The V call is TRBV6-1, the J call TRBJ1-5; 8 nucleotides match TRBD1. Germline values: CDR1 MNHNS, CDR2 SASEGT. J gave up 5 bases and V 7 bases, and 10 bases lay outside the gene matches. The CDR3 consists of 15 residues.

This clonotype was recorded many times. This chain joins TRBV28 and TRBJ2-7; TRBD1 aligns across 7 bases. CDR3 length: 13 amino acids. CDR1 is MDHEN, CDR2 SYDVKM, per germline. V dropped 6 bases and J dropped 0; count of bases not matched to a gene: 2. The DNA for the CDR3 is TGTGCCAGCAGAGGGGGCCTCTCCTACGAGCAGTACTTC. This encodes CASRGGLSYEQYF.

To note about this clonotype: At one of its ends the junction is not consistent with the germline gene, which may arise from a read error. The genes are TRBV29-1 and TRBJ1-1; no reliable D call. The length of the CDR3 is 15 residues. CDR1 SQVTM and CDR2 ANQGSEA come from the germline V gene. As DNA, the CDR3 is TGCAGCGTTGAGGCCAGGATAAGCATGAACACTGAAGCTATCTTT. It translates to CSVEARISMNTEAIF.

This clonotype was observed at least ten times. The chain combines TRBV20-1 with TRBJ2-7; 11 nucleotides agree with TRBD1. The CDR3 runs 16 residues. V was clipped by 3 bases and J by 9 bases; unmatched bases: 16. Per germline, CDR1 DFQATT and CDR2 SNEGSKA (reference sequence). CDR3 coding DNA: TGCAGTGCTAGGGGTCTAGCCGGACAGGGGGCTGAGGGGCAGTACTTC. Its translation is CSARGLAGQGAEGQYF.

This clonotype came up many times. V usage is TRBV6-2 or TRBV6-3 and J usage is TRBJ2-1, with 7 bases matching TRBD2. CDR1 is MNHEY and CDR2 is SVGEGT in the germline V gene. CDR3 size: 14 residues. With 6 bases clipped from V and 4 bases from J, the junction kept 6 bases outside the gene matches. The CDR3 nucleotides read TGTGCCAGCAGACGGACTAGGTTATACAATGAGCAGTTCTTC. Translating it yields CASRRTRLYNEQFF.

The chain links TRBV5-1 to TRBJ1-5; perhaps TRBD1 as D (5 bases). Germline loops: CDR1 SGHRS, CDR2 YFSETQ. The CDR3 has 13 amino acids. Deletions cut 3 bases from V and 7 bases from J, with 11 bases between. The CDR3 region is CASSYGGSQPQHF. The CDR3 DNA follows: TGCGCCAGCAGCTACGGGGGAAGCCAGCCCCAGCATTTT.

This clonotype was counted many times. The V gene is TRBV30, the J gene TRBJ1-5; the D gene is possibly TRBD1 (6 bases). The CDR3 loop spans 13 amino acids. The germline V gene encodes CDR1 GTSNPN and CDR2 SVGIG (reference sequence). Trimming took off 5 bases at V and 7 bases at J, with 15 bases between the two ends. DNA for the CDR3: TGTGCCTGGGTACAGGGAGATGGACAGCCCCAGCATTTT. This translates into CAWVQGDGQPQHF. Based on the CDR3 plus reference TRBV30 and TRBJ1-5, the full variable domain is SQTIHQWPATLVQPVGSPLSLECTVEGTSNPNLYWYRQAAGRGLQLLFYSVGIGQISSEVPQNLSASRPQDRQFILSSKKLLLSDSGFYLCAWVQGDGQPQHFGDGTRLSIL.

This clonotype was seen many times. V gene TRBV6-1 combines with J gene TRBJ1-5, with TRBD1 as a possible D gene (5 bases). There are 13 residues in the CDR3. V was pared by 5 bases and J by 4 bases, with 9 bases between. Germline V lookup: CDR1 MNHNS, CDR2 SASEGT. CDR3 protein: CASSSQGNQPQHF. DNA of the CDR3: TGTGCCAGCAGTTCCCAGGGAAATCAGCCCCAGCATTTT.

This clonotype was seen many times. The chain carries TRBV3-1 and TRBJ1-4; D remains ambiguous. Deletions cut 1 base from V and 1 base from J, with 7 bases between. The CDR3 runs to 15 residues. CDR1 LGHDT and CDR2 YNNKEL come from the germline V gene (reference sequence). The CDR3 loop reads CASSQGEGTNEKLFF. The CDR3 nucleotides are TGTGCCAGCAGCCAAGGCGAGGGAACTAATGAAAAACTGTTTTTT.

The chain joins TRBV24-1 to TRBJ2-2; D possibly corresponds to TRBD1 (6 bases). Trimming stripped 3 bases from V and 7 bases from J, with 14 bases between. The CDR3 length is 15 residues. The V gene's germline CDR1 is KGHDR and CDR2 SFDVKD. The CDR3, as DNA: TGTGCCACCAGTGATGCCCACAGGGTTGACGGGGAGCTGTTTTTT. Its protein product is CATSDAHRVDGELFF.